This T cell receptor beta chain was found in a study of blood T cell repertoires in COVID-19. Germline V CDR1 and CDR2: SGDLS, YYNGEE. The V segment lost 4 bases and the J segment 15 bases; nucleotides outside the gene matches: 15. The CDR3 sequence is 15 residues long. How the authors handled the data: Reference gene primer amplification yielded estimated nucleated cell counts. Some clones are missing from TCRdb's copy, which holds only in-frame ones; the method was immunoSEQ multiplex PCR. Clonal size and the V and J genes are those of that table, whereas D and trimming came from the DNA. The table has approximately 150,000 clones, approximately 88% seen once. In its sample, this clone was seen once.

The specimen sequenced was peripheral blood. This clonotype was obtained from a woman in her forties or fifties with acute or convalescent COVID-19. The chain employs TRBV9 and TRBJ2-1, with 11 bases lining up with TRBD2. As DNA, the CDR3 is TGTGCCAGCAGCCCCGGGGTAGCGGGGGGGTTTTCTCGGTTCTTC. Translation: CASSPGVAGGFSRFF. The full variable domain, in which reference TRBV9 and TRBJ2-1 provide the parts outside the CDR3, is DSGVTQTPKHLITATGQRVTLRCSPRSGDLSVYWYQQSLDQGLQFLIQYYNGEERAKGNILERFSAQQFPDLHSELNLSSLELGDSALYFCASSPGVAGGFSRFFGPGTRLTVL.